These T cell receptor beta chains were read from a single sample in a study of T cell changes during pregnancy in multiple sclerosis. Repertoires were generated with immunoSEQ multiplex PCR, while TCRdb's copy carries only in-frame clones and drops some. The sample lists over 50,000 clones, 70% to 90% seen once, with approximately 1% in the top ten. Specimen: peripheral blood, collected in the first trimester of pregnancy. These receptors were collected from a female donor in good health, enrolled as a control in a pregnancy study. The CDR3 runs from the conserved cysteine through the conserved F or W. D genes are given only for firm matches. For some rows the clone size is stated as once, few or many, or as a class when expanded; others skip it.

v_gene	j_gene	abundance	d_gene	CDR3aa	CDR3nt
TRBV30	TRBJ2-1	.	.	CAWRWAGAGNEQFF	TGTGCCTGGAGGTGGGCGGGGGCAGGGAATGAGCAGTTCTTC
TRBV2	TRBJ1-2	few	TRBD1	CASKESTGGHGYTF	TGTGCCAGCAAAGAAAGTACAGGGGGCCATGGCTACACCTTC
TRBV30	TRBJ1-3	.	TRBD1	CAWSFGQAGNTIYF	TGTGCCTGGAGTTTCGGACAGGCTGGAAACACCATATATTTT
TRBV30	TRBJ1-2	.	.	CAWSVTGYGYTF	TGTGCCTGGAGTGTTACGGGCTATGGCTACACCTTC
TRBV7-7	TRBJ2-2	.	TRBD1	CASSSQWDRGDTGELFF	TGTGCCAGCAGCTCCCAGTGGGACAGGGGGGACACCGGGGAGCTGTTTTTT
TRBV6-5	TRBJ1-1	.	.	CASHPPGRNTEAFF	TGTGCCAGCCATCCGCCAGGTAGGAACACTGAAGCTTTCTTT
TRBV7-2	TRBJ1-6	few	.	CASTPGHGNSPLHF	TGTGCCAGCACCCCGGGACACGGTAATTCACCCCTCCACTTT
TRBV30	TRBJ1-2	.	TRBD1	CALDREDFYGYTF	TGTGCTCTGGACAGGGAGGATTTCTATGGCTACACCTTC
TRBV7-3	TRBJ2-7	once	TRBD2	CASSTTRLAGAPNEQYF	TGTGCCAGCAGCACAACTCGGTTAGCGGGGGCACCTAACGAGCAGTACTTC
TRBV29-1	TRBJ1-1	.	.	CSYIVWGRAEAFF	TGCAGTTATATCGTTTGGGGGCGGGCTGAAGCTTTCTTT
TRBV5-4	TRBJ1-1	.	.	CASSLQAYTEAFF	TGTGCCAGCAGCCTACAGGCATACACTGAAGCTTTCTTT
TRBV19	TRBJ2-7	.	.	CASSISRTYEQYF	TGTGCCAGTAGTATCTCCAGGACCTACGAGCAGTACTTC
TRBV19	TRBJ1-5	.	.	CASSMAQGRQPQHF	TGTGCCAGTAGTATGGCCCAGGGGAGACAGCCCCAGCATTTT